The rows below give T cell receptor beta chains drawn from one sample of a study of cytomegalovirus exposure and HLA in healthy donors. Generated by immunoSEQ multiplex PCR, the TCRdb table keeps only in-frame clones and is missing some. The repertoire has around 150,000 clones, roughly 79% of them found once; the top ten carry about 1.7%. Material: PBMCs. The receptors here all came from a woman aged 30 to 39 in good health and CMV-seronegative. CDR3s include the opening cysteine and the closing phenylalanine or tryptophan. A D gene is named only where the DNA matches it firmly. Clone size is shown for a subset of rows, as once, few, many or a class of expanded clone.

J gene: TRBJ2-1; D gene: TRBD2; V gene: TRBV12-5; clone size: -; CDR3 protein: CASGHSPGLAGVRPNNEQFF; CDR3 DNA: TGTGCTAGTGGACATTCGCCGGGACTAGCGGGGGTACGCCCTAACAATGAGCAGTTCTTC
J gene: TRBJ1-5; D gene: -; V gene: TRBV27; clone size: -; CDR3 protein: CASTQLYSNQPQHF; CDR3 DNA: TGTGCCAGCACCCAACTATATAGCAATCAGCCCCAGCATTTT
J gene: TRBJ1-2; D gene: -; V gene: TRBV6-4; clone size: few; CDR3 protein: CASSDGAGTSAYGYTF; CDR3 DNA: TGTGCCAGCAGTGACGGGGCCGGGACATCGGCCTATGGCTACACCTTC
J gene: TRBJ2-1; D gene: TRBD2; V gene: TRBV7-2; clone size: few; CDR3 protein: CASSLGLAGYNEQFF; CDR3 DNA: TGTGCCAGCAGCTTAGGACTAGCGGGGTACAATGAGCAGTTCTTC
J gene: TRBJ2-1; D gene: TRBD1; V gene: TRBV18; clone size: -; CDR3 protein: CASSPGQGDNEQFF; CDR3 DNA: TGTGCCAGCTCCCCGGGACAGGGTGACAATGAGCAGTTCTTC
J gene: TRBJ2-1; D gene: -; V gene: TRBV27; clone size: -; CDR3 protein: CASTPPGDSTREQFF; CDR3 DNA: TGTGCCAGCACCCCCCCCGGGGACTCAACCCGTGAGCAGTTCTTC
J gene: TRBJ1-5; D gene: -; V gene: TRBV4-1; clone size: -; CDR3 protein: CASSRGTNQPQHF; CDR3 DNA: TGCGCCAGCAGCCGCGGGACCAATCAGCCCCAGCATTTT
J gene: TRBJ2-7; D gene: TRBD1; V gene: TRBV5-1; clone size: once; CDR3 protein: CASSLGTDYEQYF; CDR3 DNA: TGCGCCAGCAGCCTCGGGACAGACTACGAGCAGTACTTC
J gene: TRBJ1-1; D gene: -; V gene: TRBV6-1; clone size: once; CDR3 protein: CASSEKGKGIAEAFF; CDR3 DNA: TGTGCCAGCAGTGAAAAGGGGAAGGGGATAGCTGAAGCTTTCTTT
J gene: TRBJ2-5; D gene: -; V gene: TRBV6-5; clone size: -; CDR3 protein: CASSDETEETQYF; CDR3 DNA: TGTGCCAGCAGCGATGAGACAGAAGAGACCCAGTACTTC
J gene: TRBJ1-5; D gene: -; V gene: TRBV19; clone size: few; CDR3 protein: CASSRSGGDQPQHF; CDR3 DNA: TGTGCCAGTAGTCGATCGGGGGGAGATCAGCCCCAGCATTTT
J gene: TRBJ2-2; D gene: TRBD1; V gene: TRBV10-2; clone size: -; CDR3 protein: CASSAGTGGLAGELFF; CDR3 DNA: TGCGCCAGCAGTGCTGGGACAGGGGGCTTGGCCGGGGAGCTGTTTTTT
J gene: TRBJ1-2; D gene: -; V gene: TRBV15; clone size: -; CDR3 protein: CATSRDRQGWFYGYTF; CDR3 DNA: TGTGCCACCAGCAGAGATAGGCAGGGGTGGTTCTATGGCTACACCTTC
J gene: TRBJ1-1; D gene: -; V gene: TRBV28; clone size: -; CDR3 protein: CASTGGALDTEAFF; CDR3 DNA: TGTGCCAGCACTGGGGGGGCGCTTGATACTGAAGCTTTCTTT
J gene: TRBJ2-7; D gene: -; V gene: TRBV29-1; clone size: -; CDR3 protein: CSATSGEQYF; CDR3 DNA: TGCAGCGCCACGAGCGGCGAGCAGTACTTC
J gene: TRBJ2-7; D gene: -; V gene: TRBV5-1; clone size: -; CDR3 protein: CASTPLISSNGEQYF; CDR3 DNA: TGCGCCAGTACCCCCCTAATAAGTAGCAATGGCGAGCAGTACTTC
J gene: TRBJ1-1; D gene: -; V gene: TRBV18; clone size: -; CDR3 protein: CASSLGGHRLNTEAFF; CDR3 DNA: TGTGCCAGCTCACTAGGGGGACATCGGTTGAACACTGAAGCTTTCTTT
J gene: TRBJ1-1; D gene: -; V gene: TRBV14; clone size: few; CDR3 protein: CASSQNGGGGTEAFF; CDR3 DNA: TGTGCCAGCAGCCAAAATGGGGGAGGGGGCACTGAAGCTTTCTTT
J gene: TRBJ2-3; D gene: -; V gene: TRBV19; clone size: once; CDR3 protein: CASSIVRQPSTDTQYF; CDR3 DNA: TGTGCCAGTAGTATAGTCAGACAGCCTAGCACAGATACGCAGTATTTT
J gene: TRBJ2-7; D gene: TRBD2; V gene: TRBV5-1; clone size: -; CDR3 protein: CASSSGLAGGPSSYEQYF; CDR3 DNA: TGCGCCAGCAGCTCAGGACTAGCGGGGGGCCCTAGCTCCTACGAGCAGTACTTC
J gene: TRBJ2-5; D gene: -; V gene: TRBV19; clone size: -; CDR3 protein: CASSINGETQYF; CDR3 DNA: TGTGCCAGTAGTATAAACGGAGAGACCCAGTACTTC
J gene: TRBJ1-6; D gene: TRBD1; V gene: TRBV5-4; clone size: -; CDR3 protein: CASSLQGANSPLHF; CDR3 DNA: TGTGCCAGCAGCTTACAGGGGGCCAATTCACCCCTCCACTTT
J gene: TRBJ2-5; D gene: TRBD1; V gene: TRBV2; clone size: -; CDR3 protein: CASHRDRVSETQYF; CDR3 DNA: TGTGCCTCCCACCGGGACAGGGTCTCGGAGACCCAGTACTTC
J gene: TRBJ2-1; D gene: TRBD2; V gene: TRBV18; clone size: -; CDR3 protein: CASSQLAGGLSSYNEQFF; CDR3 DNA: TGTGCCAGCTCACAGCTAGCGGGGGGACTCAGCTCCTACAATGAGCAGTTCTTC
J gene: TRBJ2-6; D gene: -; V gene: TRBV14; clone size: -; CDR3 protein: CASSQLSGRSGANVLTF; CDR3 DNA: TGTGCCAGCAGCCAACTTTCGGGTCGCTCTGGGGCCAACGTCCTGACTTTC
J gene: TRBJ1-2; D gene: -; V gene: TRBV29-1; clone size: once; CDR3 protein: CSVDRQAGESDGYTF; CDR3 DNA: TGCAGCGTTGATAGACAGGCAGGGGAAAGCGATGGCTACACCTTC
J gene: TRBJ2-1; D gene: TRBD1; V gene: TRBV7-6; clone size: -; CDR3 protein: CASGVRDRGHEQFF; CDR3 DNA: TGTGCCAGCGGGGTTCGGGACAGGGGGCATGAGCAGTTCTTC
J gene: TRBJ1-1; D gene: -; V gene: TRBV12-5; clone size: -; CDR3 protein: CASGETGNTEAFF; CDR3 DNA: TGTGCTAGTGGTGAGACAGGGAACACTGAAGCTTTCTTT
J gene: TRBJ1-1; D gene: TRBD1; V gene: TRBV6-5; clone size: -; CDR3 protein: CASSWTGESTEAFF; CDR3 DNA: TGTGCCAGCAGTTGGACAGGGGAGTCAACTGAAGCTTTCTTT
J gene: TRBJ2-3; D gene: -; V gene: TRBV27; clone size: -; CDR3 protein: CASSLFQGLTDTQYF; CDR3 DNA: TGTGCCAGCAGTTTGTTCCAGGGACTCACAGATACGCAGTATTTT
J gene: TRBJ2-7; D gene: TRBD1; V gene: TRBV5-1; clone size: -; CDR3 protein: CASSLGQGQPYEQYF; CDR3 DNA: TGCGCCAGCAGTCTCGGACAGGGCCAGCCCTACGAGCAGTACTTC
J gene: TRBJ2-2; D gene: TRBD1; V gene: TRBV7-2; clone size: -; CDR3 protein: CASSLAGTGVTGELFF; CDR3 DNA: TGTGCCAGCAGCCTTGCCGGGACAGGGGTCACCGGGGAGCTGTTTTTT
J gene: TRBJ2-7; D gene: -; V gene: TRBV21-1; clone size: -; CDR3 protein: CASSTLILRQGPRGYEQYF; CDR3 DNA: TGTGCCAGCAGCACGTTGATACTTCGACAGGGACCCCGGGGCTACGAGCAGTACTTC
J gene: TRBJ1-1; D gene: TRBD1; V gene: TRBV11-3; clone size: once; CDR3 protein: CASSSGQGKGTEAFF; CDR3 DNA: TGTGCCAGCAGCTCCGGACAGGGAAAAGGCACTGAAGCTTTCTTT
J gene: TRBJ1-6; D gene: TRBD1; V gene: TRBV5-4; clone size: few; CDR3 protein: CASSLGTGDNSPLHF; CDR3 DNA: TGTGCCAGCAGCCTCGGGACAGGGGATAATTCACCCCTCCACTTT